This entry lists 32 T cell receptor beta chains sequenced from one sample in a study of control samples from healthy donors and cancer patients. Clones were sequenced by immunoSEQ multiplex PCR, and TCRdb holds only the in-frame ones, with some missing. The table shows 100,000 to 150,000 clones, with about 90% occurring only once. Sequencing used blood. These receptors were taken from a young man in good health.

V is TRBV6-2 or TRBV6-3 and J is TRBJ2-7; TRBD1 agrees at 9 bases. The CDR3 length is 14 residues. V lost 4 bases, J lost 5 bases, and 6 bases stayed unmatched. Germline V gene data show CDR1 as MNHEY and CDR2 as SVGEGT. The CDR3 nucleotides read TGTGCCAGCAGTTTTCCGGGGGACAGGGACGAGCAGTACTTC. The encoded protein is CASSFPGDRDEQYF.

This chain connects TRBV6-1 to TRBJ2-2; D is uncertain. Trimming pared 4 bases from V and 2 bases from J, leaving 17 bases between. CDR1 is MNHNS and CDR2 is SASEGT in the germline V gene. This CDR3 region has 17 residues. The CDR3 sequence is CASSAGRVLYNTGELFF. DNA of the CDR3: TGTGCCAGCAGTGCAGGCAGAGTACTCTATAACACCGGGGAGCTGTTTTTT.

The rearrangement links TRBV18 to TRBJ2-7, with D unresolved. Trimming removed 0 bases at V and 1 base at J, with 7 bases between. The CDR3 consists of 14 residues. The V gene's germline CDR1 is KGHSH and CDR2 LQKENI. The CDR3 coding sequence is TGTGCCAGCTCACCACCGGGGTGGTCCTACGAGCAGTACTTC. This encodes CASSPPGWSYEQYF.

The chain links TRBV19 to TRBJ1-6, with 12 bases lining up with TRBD1. J lost 7 bases, V lost 5 bases, and 3 bases had no gene match. The CDR3 extends over 15 amino acids. CDR1 is LNHDA and CDR2 is SQIVND in the germline V gene (reference sequence). The chain's CDR3 is CASSPGTGGNSPLHF. The CDR3 DNA reads TGTGCCAGTAGTCCCGGGACAGGGGGCAATTCACCCCTCCACTTT.

The rearrangement links TRBV19 to TRBJ1-4; 7 nucleotides agree with TRBD1. V lost 3 bases to trimming and J lost 0 bases; unmatched junction nucleotides: 1. The CDR3 runs to 15 residues. CDR1 LNHDA and CDR2 SQIVND come from the germline V gene (reference sequence). The CDR3 loop reads CASSMTGTTNEKLFF. CDR3 nucleotides: TGTGCCAGTAGTATGACAGGGACAACTAATGAAAAACTGTTTTTT.

The chain is built from TRBV7-9 and TRBJ1-2; D is perhaps TRBD1 (6 bases). Germline assignment: CDR1 SEHNR and CDR2 FQNEAQ (reference sequence). The CDR3 consists of 15 residues. Trimming took off 1 base at V and 6 bases at J, with 15 bases between the two ends. The CDR3 coding sequence is TGTGCCAGCAGCTTAGAATCTGGGGGGGCTAATGGCTACACCTTC. This gives the protein CASSLESGGANGYTF. Full variable domain (missing parts from reference TRBV7-9 and TRBJ1-2): DTGVSQNPRHKITKRGQNVTFRCDPISEHNRLYWYRQTLGQGPEFLTYFQNEAQLEKSRLLSDRFSAERPKGSFSTLEIQRTEQGDSAMYLCASSLESGGANGYTFGSGTRLTVV.

The rearrangement joins TRBV4-2 to TRBJ2-7, with 9 bases lining up with TRBD2. The germline V gene encodes CDR1 LGHNA and CDR2 YNFKEQ. The CDR3 extends over 17 amino acids. The ends lost 0 bases at V and 3 bases at J; junction bases unmatched: 9. This CDR3 is CASSQDGRREGFYEQYF. The CDR3 region has the DNA TGTGCCAGCAGCCAAGACGGTCGGCGGGAGGGATTCTACGAGCAGTACTTC.

By share, this clone counts as medium-sized. CDR3 protein: CASSLDLTGLYGYTF. For the CDR3, the DNA is TGTGCCAGCAGCTTAGATTTAACAGGGCTGTATGGCTACACCTTC. The J gene is TRBJ1-2, the V gene TRBV11-2, with D possibly being TRBD1 (6 bases). Deletions cut 0 bases from V and 5 bases from J, with 13 bases between. The length of the CDR3 is 15 residues. Per germline, CDR1 SGHAT and CDR2 FQNNGV. Filled out from reference TRBV11-2 and TRBJ1-2, the complete variable domain reads EAGVAQSPRYKIIEKRQSVAFWCNPISGHATLYWYQQILGQGPKLLIQFQNNGVVDDSQLPKDRFSAERLKGVDSTLKIQPAKLEDSAVYLCASSLDLTGLYGYTFGSGTRLTVV.

This clone was recorded once. DNA of the CDR3: TGTGCCAGTAGTTCGACCTGGGGGACTGAAGCTTTCTTT. Its translation: CASSSTWGTEAFF. V usage is TRBV19 and J usage is TRBJ1-1; TRBD1 might be the D (5 bases). The V gene's germline CDR1 is LNHDA and CDR2 SQIVND (reference sequence). V gave up 5 bases and J gave up 5 bases, with 12 bases separating them. CDR3 length: 13 amino acids.

The CDR3 DNA reads as TGTGCCAGCAGCCCTACAGGGTACTCCTACGAGCAGTACTTC. This encodes CASSPTGYSYEQYF. The chain carries TRBV28 and TRBJ2-7; possibly TRBD1 for D (6 bases). The CDR3 spans 14 residues. CDR1 is MDHEN and CDR2 is SYDVKM in the germline V gene. Trimming took off 6 bases at V and 0 bases at J, with 12 bases between the two ends.

The chain recombines TRBV28 with TRBJ1-1; 11 nucleotides agree with TRBD1. The CDR3 is 17 amino acids. With 7 bases clipped from V and 3 bases from J, the junction kept 13 bases outside the gene matches. Germline CDR1 is MDHEN and CDR2 is SYDVKM. The CDR3 region is CASTIRTGGIKDTEAFF. CDR3 coding DNA: TGTGCCAGCACCATTAGGACAGGGGGCATAAAAGACACTGAAGCTTTCTTT. The full variable domain, with the rest looked up from reference TRBV28 and TRBJ1-1, is DVKVTQSSRYLVKRTGEKVFLECVQDMDHENMFWYRQDPGLGLRLIYFSYDVKMKEKGDIPEGYSVSREKKERFSLILESASTNQTSMYLCASTIRTGGIKDTEAFFGQGTRLTVV.

V is TRBV6-2 or TRBV6-3 and J is TRBJ2-2, with D uncertain. V lost 2 bases and J 0 bases, leaving 7 bases between the germline ends. The germline gives CDR1 MNHEY, CDR2 SVGEGT. CDR3 length equals 15 residues. CDR3 loop: CASSYNDANTGELFF. DNA of the CDR3: TGTGCCAGCAGTTACAATGACGCGAACACCGGGGAGCTGTTTTTT.

The V call is TRBV14, the J call TRBJ1-1, with D hard to call. CDR1 SGHDN and CDR2 FVKESK come from the germline V gene. This CDR3 has 14 amino acids. Trimming left V 3 bases short and J 0 bases short, with 8 bases between. The CDR3 bases are TGTGCCAGCAGCCACCCACCGTTGAACACTGAAGCTTTCTTT. The encoded protein is CASSHPPLNTEAFF.

The rearrangement joins TRBV27 to TRBJ1-1, with TRBD1 matching over 8 bases. This CDR3 has 16 amino acids. Germline-derived CDR1 and CDR2 are MNHEY and SMNVEV (reference sequence). J was trimmed by 3 bases and V by 5 bases; bases with no gene match: 11. CDR3 loop: CASSTLTGGGDTEAFF. The CDR3 DNA is TGTGCCAGCAGTACCCTTACAGGGGGGGGTGACACTGAAGCTTTCTTT.

The chain employs TRBV12-5 and TRBJ2-7, with D hard to call. The CDR3 runs to 13 residues. Trimming cost V 1 base and J 3 bases, with 7 bases left between them. In germline, CDR1 is LGHNT, CDR2 FRNRAP. The CDR3 DNA is TGTGCTAGTGGTTTGGGGGCTGGCTACGAGCAGTACTTC. Its protein is CASGLGAGYEQYF. The full variable domain, in which reference TRBV12-5 and TRBJ2-7 provide the parts outside the CDR3, is DARVTQTPRHKVTEMGQEVTMRCQPILGHNTVFWYRQTMMQGLELLAYFRNRAPLDDSGMPKDRFSAEMPDATLATLKIQPSEPRDSAVYFCASGLGAGYEQYFGPGTRLTVT.

This rearrangement joins TRBV7-9 to TRBJ2-7, with 9 bases matching TRBD2. The CDR3 contains 16 residues. In germline, CDR1 is SEHNR, CDR2 FQNEAQ (reference sequence). Losses at the gene ends were 1 base for V and 0 bases for J; bases not matched to a gene: 4. The DNA of the CDR3 is TGTGCCAGCAGCTTAGGCACTAGCGGGCTCTCCTACGAGCAGTACTTC. Translating it yields CASSLGTSGLSYEQYF.

The chain carries TRBV4-1 and TRBJ2-1; D remains unclear. Germline lookup yields CDR1 MGHRA and CDR2 YSYEKL. V shed 1 base and J shed 2 bases, with 9 bases lying between them. CDR3 length: 15 residues. The CDR3 bases are TGCGCCAGCAGCCAAGGCGAAGGCCCCTACAATGAGCAGTTCTTC. It encodes CASSQGEGPYNEQFF.

The chain links TRBV29-1 to TRBJ2-1; D uncertain. The germline CDR1 and CDR2 sequences are SQVTM and ANQGSEA. Trimming removed 3 bases at V and 8 bases at J, with 8 bases between. The length of the CDR3 is 11 residues. CDR3 DNA: TGCAGCGTTGATCCGGTCTATGAGCAGTTCTTC. This gives the protein CSVDPVYEQFF.

Turning to this clone: A junction end diverges from the germline sequence, so it may reflect a read error. This chain joins TRBV11-2 and TRBJ1-2; the match to TRBD1 covers 8 bases. Germline V gene sequence: CDR1 SGHAT, CDR2 FQNNGV. The CDR3 extends over 14 amino acids. The CDR3 loop reads CASSLGDRNYDYTF. In DNA, the CDR3 is TGTGCCAGCAGCTTAGGGGACAGGAACTATGACTACACCTTC.

The chain employs TRBV2 and TRBJ1-5; D is ambiguous. V was cut by 1 base and J by 7 bases, with 17 bases left in between. The CDR3 spans 16 residues. Germline CDR1 and CDR2: SNHLY and FYNNEI. CDR3 residues: CASSEGGQPRNQPQHF. The DNA of the CDR3 is TGTGCCAGCAGTGAAGGGGGTCAACCTAGGAACCAGCCCCAGCATTTT.

This chain uses TRBV7-8 with TRBJ2-3; D is possibly TRBD1 or TRBD2 (5 bases each). The V end lost 4 bases, the J end lost 2 bases, and 13 bases lay between the germline ends. Germline CDR1 SGHVS, CDR2 FQNEAQ. The CDR3 loop spans 15 amino acids. CDR3 coding DNA: TGTGCCAGCAGCTCTAATGTGGGGGTCACAGATACGCAGTATTTT. Amino acid sequence: CASSSNVGVTDTQYF.

The chain uses TRBV27 and TRBJ2-7; TRBD1 aligns across 9 bases. Germline V gene data show CDR1 as MNHEY and CDR2 as SMNVEV (reference sequence). Trimming took 6 bases from V and 3 from J; bases not matched to a gene: 6. The CDR3 extends over 14 amino acids. The CDR3, as DNA: TGTGCCAGCAGCCCCGGGACAGGGAACTACGAGCAGTACTTC. Translated, it gives CASSPGTGNYEQYF.

A single count supports this clone. The chain links TRBV28 to TRBJ1-4; D is undetermined. V lost 4 bases and J lost 8, with 14 bases in between. The germline gives CDR1 MDHEN, CDR2 SYDVKM. The length of the CDR3 is 14 residues. The CDR3 nucleotides are TGTGCCAGCAGTTATAACGGGGTACAAGAAAAACTGTTTTTT. Translation gives CASSYNGVQEKLFF.

The V gene is TRBV19, the J gene TRBJ1-4; tentatively, D is TRBD1 (5 bases). The germline V and J ends were trimmed by 0 bases and 4 bases, with 12 bases remaining between them. The CDR3 consists of 16 residues. Per the germline V gene, CDR1 is LNHDA and CDR2 is SQIVND (reference sequence). This CDR3 reads CASSIDWGRVNEKLFF. The CDR3 DNA reads TGTGCCAGTAGTATAGATTGGGGACGCGTTAATGAAAAACTGTTTTTT.

The J gene is TRBJ1-3, the V gene TRBV5-1, with no clear D. Germline lookup yields CDR1 SGHRS and CDR2 YFSETQ. CDR3 length equals 14 residues. Trimming left V 2 bases short and J 1 base short, with 7 bases between. CDR3 region: CASSFVGSGNTIYF. CDR3 bases: TGCGCCAGCAGCTTCGTGGGTTCTGGAAACACCATATATTTT.

The chain links TRBV20-1 to TRBJ1-2, with D unresolved. Per germline, CDR1 DFQATT and CDR2 SNEGSKA (reference sequence). Trimming took 0 bases from V and 5 from J, leaving 1 base between them. The CDR3 loop spans 10 amino acids. The CDR3 DNA reads as TGCAGTGCTAGAGAATATGGCTACACCTTC. Translating it yields CSAREYGYTF.

The chain is built from TRBV15 and TRBJ2-1; 12 nucleotides agree with TRBD2. The V segment lost 3 bases and the J segment 0 bases; nucleotides outside the gene matches: 9. This CDR3 has 19 residues. CDR1 and CDR2 (germline): LNHNV, YYDKDF (reference sequence). CDR3 in DNA: TGTGCCACCAGCAGTACGGGACTAGCGGGCGCCGTCTCCTACAATGAGCAGTTCTTC. The encoded protein is CATSSTGLAGAVSYNEQFF.

The genes are TRBV11-2 and TRBJ1-4; 7 bases align to TRBD1. V was pared by 3 bases and J by 8 bases, with 6 bases of the junction left unmatched. The CDR3 length is 14 residues. The V gene's germline CDR1 is SGHAT and CDR2 FQNNGV. The CDR3 here is CASSFQGGHEKLFF. The CDR3 DNA reads as TGTGCCAGCAGCTTTCAGGGGGGCCACGAAAAACTGTTTTTT.

The rearrangement uses TRBV6-5 and TRBJ2-7, with D tentatively TRBD1 or TRBD2 (5 bases each). The J call may be mistaken, given a closer DNA end match to TRBJ2-5. This CDR3 comprises 14 residues. Germline V gene sequence: CDR1 MNHEY, CDR2 SVGAGI. In DNA, the CDR3 is TGTGCCAGCAGTTACAGGGGACGAGTGGAGACCCAGTACTTC. Protein product: CASSYRGRVETQYF.

The CDR3 nucleotides read TGCGCCAGCAGTGCATTCCGGGGGGATGAGCAGTTCTTC. Residues: CASSAFRGDEQFF. The J gene is TRBJ2-1, the V gene TRBV10-2; TRBD2 matches 7 bases. From germline, CDR1 is WSHSY and CDR2 SAAADI. With V trimmed by 4 bases and J by 8 bases, 5 bases remained unmatched. This CDR3 comprises 13 residues.

The chain recombines TRBV28 with TRBJ1-5, with D perhaps matching TRBD1 (6 bases). The germline V gene has CDR1 MDHEN and CDR2 SYDVKM. The V gene lost 3 bases and the J gene lost 3 bases, with 9 bases spanning the gap. CDR3 size: 14 residues. The chain's CDR3 is CASSLPGVNQPQHF. For the CDR3, the DNA is TGTGCCAGCAGTTTGCCAGGGGTCAATCAGCCCCAGCATTTT.

The chain combines TRBV6-2 or TRBV6-3 with TRBJ2-7; TRBD2 matches 7 bases. The V gene end was trimmed by 5 bases and the J gene end by 0 bases; junction bases not matched to a gene: 4. The CDR3 consists of 14 residues. Germline V gene data show CDR1 as MNHEY and CDR2 as SVGEGT. The CDR3 reads CASSTSANSYEQYF. In DNA, the CDR3 is TGTGCCAGCAGTACTAGCGCAAACTCCTACGAGCAGTACTTC.